The 19 T cell receptor beta chains below come from one sample, sequenced in a study of chronic HIV infection and antiretroviral therapy. TCRdb used MiXCR to reprocess the 5' RACE reads, holding one entry per CDR3 protein. The sample lists approximately 30,000 distinct CDR3 sequences, under 9.5% occurring once. The material sequenced was peripheral blood. The receptors originated from an adult who had HIV and had not received antiretroviral therapy, or was an uninfected healthy control (not recorded which).

This clonotype showed up many times. This sequence joins TRBV12-3 or TRBV12-4 and TRBJ2-5; 7 nucleotides match TRBD1. CDR3 length: 13 residues. Trimming removed 6 bases from V and 1 base from J; junction bases left unmatched: 2. The CDR3 coding sequence is TGTGCCAGCAGCCACAGGGGCCAAGAGACCCAGTACTTC. Encoded protein: CASSHRGQETQYF.

This chain uses TRBV29-1 with TRBJ2-1, with unresolved D. V was cut by 4 bases and J by 2 bases, with 9 bases left in between. There are 13 residues in the CDR3. Germline assignment: CDR1 SQVTM and CDR2 ANQGSEA. Written as DNA, the CDR3 is TGCAGCGTTGTGGGCCGAGCCTACAATGAGCAGTTCTTC. Translation gives CSVVGRAYNEQFF.

In its sample, this clonotype was seen a few times. The chain employs TRBV12-5 and TRBJ1-2, with TRBD1 matching 7 bases. With V trimmed by 1 base and J by 5 bases, 4 bases remained unmatched. This CDR3 comprises 14 residues. The V gene's germline CDR1 is LGHNT and CDR2 FRNRAP. The CDR3 sequence: CASGLDGQEYGYTF. As DNA, the CDR3 is TGTGCTAGTGGTTTGGACGGACAGGAATATGGCTACACCTTC.

The sample holds many counts of this clonotype. The chain combines TRBV25-1 with TRBJ2-7; perhaps TRBD1 as D (7 bases). V gave up 10 bases and J gave up 2 bases, with 21 bases separating them. Germline V gene data show CDR1 as MGHDK and CDR2 as SYGVNS. The CDR3 totals 15 residues. The CDR3 loop reads CATTGTSGSTYEQYF. CDR3 nucleotides: TGTGCCACGACAGGGACCAGCGGGTCTACCTACGAGCAGTACTTC.

This rearrangement joins TRBV12-3 or TRBV12-4 to TRBJ2-7, with D perhaps matching TRBD2 (6 bases). Trimming took 3 bases from V and 3 from J, leaving 9 bases between them. CDR3 length equals 13 residues. CDR3 protein: CASSLGGYYEQYF. CDR3 DNA: TGTGCCAGCAGTTTGGGGGGATACTACGAGCAGTACTTC.

This clonotype qualifies as medium-sized. The V gene is TRBV12-3 or TRBV12-4, the J gene TRBJ2-3; tentatively, D is TRBD1 (5 bases). The CDR3 spans 14 residues. V was shortened by 3 bases and J by 1 base, with 8 bases between the two germline ends. CDR3 amino acids: CASSFFRGTDTQYF. The DNA for the CDR3 is TGTGCCAGCAGTTTTTTCAGGGGCACAGATACGCAGTATTTT.

Ten or more counts support this clonotype. V gene TRBV12-3 or TRBV12-4 combines with J gene TRBJ2-7; D gene unclear. V was shortened by 3 bases and J by 4 bases, with 7 bases between the two germline ends. The CDR3 contains 12 residues. The CDR3 loop reads CASSFRIYEQYF. The CDR3 nucleotides are TGTGCCAGCAGTTTCCGGATATACGAGCAGTACTTC.

This clonotype was recorded at least ten times. The chain carries TRBV3-1 and TRBJ1-1, with D possibly being TRBD1 (5 bases). CDR3 length equals 15 residues. CDR1 and CDR2 (germline): LGHDT, YNNKEL (reference sequence). The V end lost 1 base, the J end lost 5 bases, and 14 bases lay between the germline ends. As DNA, the CDR3 is TGTGCCAGCAGCCAAGTAAGGGGACGACGAACTGAAGCTTTCTTT. Its protein is CASSQVRGRRTEAFF.

The genes are TRBV11-2 and TRBJ1-3; no clear D gene. This CDR3 has 11 amino acids. Germline lookup yields CDR1 SGHAT and CDR2 FQNNGV. Trimming cost V 5 bases and J 2 bases, with 1 base left between them. This CDR3 reads CASSPGNTIYF. DNA for the CDR3: TGTGCCAGCAGCCCTGGAAACACCATATATTTT.

This clonotype was counted many times. The rearrangement joins TRBV29-1 to TRBJ1-2, with D unresolved. Germline-derived CDR1 and CDR2 are SQVTM and ANQGSEA. Trimming removed 0 bases from V and 5 bases from J, with 10 bases in between. The length of the CDR3 is 13 residues. Here the CDR3 DNA reads TGCAGCGTTGAAGACACGGGAGTTTATGGCTACACCTTC. Protein product: CSVEDTGVYGYTF.

This clonotype was counted ten times or more. V gene TRBV4-2 combines with J gene TRBJ1-1; 8 nucleotides match TRBD1. This CDR3 contains 16 residues. Germline assignment: CDR1 LGHNA and CDR2 YNFKEQ. V lost 1 base, J lost 1 base, and 5 bases stayed unmatched. The CDR3 sequence: CASSQVQGAANTEAFF. Written as DNA, the CDR3 is TGTGCCAGCAGCCAAGTTCAGGGGGCAGCGAACACTGAAGCTTTCTTT.

The chain recombines TRBV7-8 with TRBJ2-5; D unresolved. Germline V gene sequence: CDR1 SGHVS, CDR2 FQNEAQ. The CDR3 is 14 residues long. The V end was cut by 2 bases, the J end by 0 bases, with 7 bases between. The CDR3 loop is CASSLWADQETQYF. The CDR3 nucleotides read TGTGCCAGCAGCTTATGGGCAGACCAAGAGACCCAGTACTTC. Based on the CDR3 plus reference TRBV7-8 and TRBJ2-5, the full variable domain is GAGVSQSPRYKVAKRGQDVALRCDPISGHVSLFWYQQALGQGPEFLTYFQNEAQLDKSGLPSDRFFAERPEGSVSTLKIQRTQQEDSAVYLCASSLWADQETQYFGPGTRLLVL.

By share of the sample, this clonotype is medium-sized. V gene TRBV7-9 combines with J gene TRBJ2-3; D call uncertain. CDR3 length: 15 residues. Germline lookup yields CDR1 SEHNR and CDR2 FQNEAQ (reference sequence). Trimming shortened V by 5 bases and J by 2 bases, and 14 bases separated the two germline ends. The CDR3 protein is CASSPKLSYTDTQYF. In DNA form, the CDR3 reads TGTGCCAGCAGCCCAAAGCTATCCTACACAGATACGCAGTATTTT.

This clonotype showed up many times. CDR3 residues: CASSQERFTQYF. The CDR3 DNA follows: TGTGCCAGCAGCCAAGAGAGGTTCACGCAGTATTTT. This chain connects TRBV3-1 to TRBJ2-3, with D unclear. In germline, CDR1 is LGHDT, CDR2 YNNKEL (reference sequence). This CDR3 has 12 amino acids. V lost 0 bases and J 9 bases, leaving 7 bases between the germline ends.

This clonotype was observed a few times. The V and J genes are TRBV5-6 and TRBJ2-1; D not resolved. Trimming removed 4 bases from V and 12 bases from J, with 14 bases in between. The germline gives CDR1 SGHDT, CDR2 YYEEEE. This CDR3 is 12 amino acids long. The CDR3 DNA follows: TGTGCCAGCAGCCTTCGCGGCAGGTGGCAGTTCTTC. As protein: CASSLRGRWQFF. Variable domain in full (rest from reference TRBV5-6 and TRBJ2-1): DAGVTQSPTHLIKTRGQQVTLRCSPKSGHDTVSWYQQALGQGPQFIFQYYEEEERQRGNFPDRFSGHQFPNYSSELNVNALLLGDSALYLCASSLRGRWQFFGPGTRLTVL.

This clonotype has only a few counts. The chain links TRBV10-1 to TRBJ2-4; D not certain. Germline CDR1 is WNHNN and CDR2 is SYGVQD (reference sequence). CDR3 size: 14 residues. V lost 2 bases to trimming and J lost 4 bases, with 9 bases between them. CDR3 sequence: CASSERRRKNIQYF. The CDR3 bases are TGCGCCAGCAGTGAGAGACGGAGAAAAAACATTCAGTACTTC.

As to this clonotype: The junction does not match germline at one end; this may be a read error. The gene calls are TRBV10-3 and TRBJ2-3; 7 positions match TRBD1. In germline, CDR1 is ENHRY, CDR2 SYGVKD. The CDR3 extends over 14 amino acids. CDR3 sequence: CAISELIGTDTQYF. CDR3 sequence (DNA): TGTGCCATCAGTGAGTTAATAGGGACAGACACGCAGTATTTT.

This rearrangement joins TRBV7-2 to TRBJ2-2; 8 bases are shared with TRBD2. The junction had 17 bases not matched to a gene; V was cut back by 8 bases and J by 3 bases. This CDR3 has 18 residues. Germline assignment: CDR1 SGHTA and CDR2 FQGNSA. CDR3 region: CASRGASGLKGDTGELFF. As DNA, the CDR3 is TGTGCCAGCCGGGGAGCTAGCGGGCTAAAGGGGGACACCGGGGAGCTGTTTTTT.

This clonotype was detected many times. The J gene is TRBJ1-1, the V gene TRBV29-1; tentatively, D is TRBD1 (6 bases). The CDR3 runs 14 residues. Germline V gene lookup returns CDR1 SQVTM and CDR2 ANQGSEA. With 6 bases removed from V and 1 base from J, the gap between germline ends came to 15 bases. The DNA of the CDR3 is TGCAGCGTCGTGTTGACAGGTCCGAACACTGAAGCTTTCTTT. Encoded protein: CSVVLTGPNTEAFF.